A single T cell receptor beta chain is shown here with its context. Its antigen remains unknown. V dropped 6 bases and J dropped 0 bases, with 18 bases sitting between them. The CDR3 totals 17 residues. Germline V gives CDR1 SGHTA, CDR2 FQGNSA. Stated treatment: 15 to 20 received Ad26.COV2.S at low or high dose, single or two shots; about 5 received placebo; per-sample allocation not given. All samples were drawn on day 63, counting from the first vaccine or placebo injection. These data originate in a study of Ad26.COV2.S vaccination and SARS-CoV-2 variants. Measured with immunoSEQ multiplex PCR; TCRdb has only the in-frame clones, and not every one. The sample lists some 450,000 clones, 90% seen once, with less than 4.5% in the top ten. Broader study findings: Higher spike-specific TCR breadth was found in vaccine recipients than in placebo recipients.

The V gene is TRBV7-2, the J gene TRBJ1-5, with D possibly TRBD1 on 6 matching bases. The clonotype originates from a person aged 18-60 years who received the Ad26.COV2.S COVID-19 vaccine or a placebo. Sample: peripheral blood, taken in a trial of Ad26.COV2.S vaccine versus placebo. CDR3: CASSKGQNRYSNQPQHF. CDR3 sequence (DNA): TGTGCCAGCAGTAAAGGACAGAACCGATATAGCAATCAGCCCCAGCATTTT.